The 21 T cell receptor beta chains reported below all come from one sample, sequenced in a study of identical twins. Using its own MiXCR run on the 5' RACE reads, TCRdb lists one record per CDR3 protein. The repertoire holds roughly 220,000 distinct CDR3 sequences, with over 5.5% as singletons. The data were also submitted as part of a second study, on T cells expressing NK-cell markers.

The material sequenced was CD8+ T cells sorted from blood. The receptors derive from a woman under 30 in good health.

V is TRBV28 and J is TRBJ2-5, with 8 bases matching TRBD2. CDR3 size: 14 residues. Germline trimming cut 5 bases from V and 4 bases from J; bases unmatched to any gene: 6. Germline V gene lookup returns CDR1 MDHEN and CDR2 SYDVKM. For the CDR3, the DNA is TGTGCCAGCAGTCCCGGGACTAGTGGAGAGACCCAGTACTTC. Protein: CASSPGTSGETQYF.

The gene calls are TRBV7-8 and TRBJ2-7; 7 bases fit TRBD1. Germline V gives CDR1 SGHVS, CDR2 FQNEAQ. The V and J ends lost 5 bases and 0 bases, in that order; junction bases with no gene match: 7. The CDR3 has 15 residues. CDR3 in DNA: TGTGCCAGCAGCCCATGGGACAGCTCCTCCTACGAGCAGTACTTC. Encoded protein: CASSPWDSSSYEQYF.

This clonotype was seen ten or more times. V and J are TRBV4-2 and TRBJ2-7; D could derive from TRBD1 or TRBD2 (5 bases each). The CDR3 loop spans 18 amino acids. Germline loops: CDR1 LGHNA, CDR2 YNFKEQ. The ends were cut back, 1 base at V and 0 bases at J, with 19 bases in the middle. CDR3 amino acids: CASSQGGNLGTVSYEQYF. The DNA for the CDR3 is TGTGCCAGCAGCCAAGGAGGGAATCTCGGGACCGTCTCCTACGAGCAGTACTTC.

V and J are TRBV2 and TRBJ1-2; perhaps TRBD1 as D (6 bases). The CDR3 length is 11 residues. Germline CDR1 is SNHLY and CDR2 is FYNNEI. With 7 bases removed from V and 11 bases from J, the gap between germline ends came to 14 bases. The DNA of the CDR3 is TGTGCCAGCATTCTACAGGGATGGTACACCTTC. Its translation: CASILQGWYTF.

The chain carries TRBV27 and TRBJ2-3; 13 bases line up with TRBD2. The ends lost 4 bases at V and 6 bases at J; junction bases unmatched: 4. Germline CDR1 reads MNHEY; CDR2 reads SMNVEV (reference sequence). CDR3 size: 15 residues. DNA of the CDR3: TGTGCCAGCAGTTCCCGGACTAGCGGGGGTGATACGCAGTATTTT. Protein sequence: CASSSRTSGGDTQYF.

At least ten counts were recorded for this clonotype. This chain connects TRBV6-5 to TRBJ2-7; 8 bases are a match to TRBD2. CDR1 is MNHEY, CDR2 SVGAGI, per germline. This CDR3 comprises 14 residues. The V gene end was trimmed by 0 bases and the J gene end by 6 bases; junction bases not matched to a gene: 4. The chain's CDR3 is CASSYSGTRGEQYF. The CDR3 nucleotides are TGTGCCAGCAGTTACTCTGGGACTAGGGGCGAGCAGTACTTC.

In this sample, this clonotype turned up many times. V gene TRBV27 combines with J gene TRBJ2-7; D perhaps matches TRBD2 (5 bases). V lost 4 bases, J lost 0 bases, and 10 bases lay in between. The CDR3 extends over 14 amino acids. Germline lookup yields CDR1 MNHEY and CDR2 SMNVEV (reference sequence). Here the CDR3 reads CASSSIASSYEQYF. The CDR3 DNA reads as TGTGCCAGCAGTTCCATAGCGAGCTCCTACGAGCAGTACTTC.

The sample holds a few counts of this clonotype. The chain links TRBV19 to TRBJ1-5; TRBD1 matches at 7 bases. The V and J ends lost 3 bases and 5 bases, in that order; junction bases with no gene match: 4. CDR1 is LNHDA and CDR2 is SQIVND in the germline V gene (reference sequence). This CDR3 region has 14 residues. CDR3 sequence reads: CASSMGTDYQPQHF. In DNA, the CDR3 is TGTGCCAGTAGTATGGGGACAGACTATCAGCCCCAGCATTTT. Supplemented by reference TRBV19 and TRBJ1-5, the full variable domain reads DGGITQSPKYLFRKEGQNVTLSCEQNLNHDAMYWYRQDPGQGLRLIYYSQIVNDFQKGDIAEGYSVSREKKESFPLTVTSAQKNPTAFYLCASSMGTDYQPQHFGDGTRLSIL.

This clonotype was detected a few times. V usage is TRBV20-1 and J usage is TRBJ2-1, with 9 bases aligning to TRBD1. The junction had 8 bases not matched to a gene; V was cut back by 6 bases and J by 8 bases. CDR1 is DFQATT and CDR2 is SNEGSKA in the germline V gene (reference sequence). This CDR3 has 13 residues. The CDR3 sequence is CSAPGQGEDEQFF. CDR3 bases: TGCAGTGCCCCGGGACAGGGAGAGGATGAGCAGTTCTTC.

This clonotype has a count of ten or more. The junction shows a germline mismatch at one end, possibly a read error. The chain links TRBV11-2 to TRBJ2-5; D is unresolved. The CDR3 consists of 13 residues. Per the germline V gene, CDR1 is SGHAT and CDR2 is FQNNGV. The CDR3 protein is CASTLENQETQYF. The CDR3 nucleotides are TGTGCCAGCACCTTAGAGAACCAAGAGACCCAGTACTTC.

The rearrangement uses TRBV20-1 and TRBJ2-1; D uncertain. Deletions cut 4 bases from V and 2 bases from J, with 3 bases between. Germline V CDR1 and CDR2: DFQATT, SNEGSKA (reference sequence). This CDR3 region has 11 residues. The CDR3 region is CSATPYNEQFF. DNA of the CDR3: TGCAGTGCTACCCCCTACAATGAGCAGTTCTTC.

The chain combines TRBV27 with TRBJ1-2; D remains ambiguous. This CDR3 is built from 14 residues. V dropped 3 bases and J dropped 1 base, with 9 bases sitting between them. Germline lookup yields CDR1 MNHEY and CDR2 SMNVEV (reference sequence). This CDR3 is CASSLGGNNYGYTF. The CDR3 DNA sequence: TGTGCCAGCAGTTTGGGCGGTAATAACTATGGCTACACCTTC.

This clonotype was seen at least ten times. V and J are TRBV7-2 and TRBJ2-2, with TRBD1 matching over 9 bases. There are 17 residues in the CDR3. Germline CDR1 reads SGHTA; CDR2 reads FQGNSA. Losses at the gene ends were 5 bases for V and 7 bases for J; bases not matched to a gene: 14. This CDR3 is CASSDLQGQGVYGELFF. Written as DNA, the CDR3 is TGTGCCAGCAGCGATCTGCAGGGACAGGGTGTTTACGGGGAGCTGTTTTTT.

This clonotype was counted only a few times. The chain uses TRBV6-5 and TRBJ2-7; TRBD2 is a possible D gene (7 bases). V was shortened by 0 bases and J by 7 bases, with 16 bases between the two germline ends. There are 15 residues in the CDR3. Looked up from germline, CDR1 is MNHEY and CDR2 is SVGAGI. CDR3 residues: CASSYSGGALGEQYF. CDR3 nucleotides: TGTGCCAGCAGTTACTCGGGGGGGGCCTTGGGGGAGCAGTACTTC.

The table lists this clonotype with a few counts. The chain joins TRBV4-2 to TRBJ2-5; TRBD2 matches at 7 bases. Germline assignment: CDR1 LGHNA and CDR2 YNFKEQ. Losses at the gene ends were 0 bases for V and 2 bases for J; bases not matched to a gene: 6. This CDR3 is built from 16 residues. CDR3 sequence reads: CASSQDPPGGQETQYF. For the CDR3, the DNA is TGTGCCAGCAGCCAAGATCCCCCGGGGGGTCAAGAGACCCAGTACTTC.

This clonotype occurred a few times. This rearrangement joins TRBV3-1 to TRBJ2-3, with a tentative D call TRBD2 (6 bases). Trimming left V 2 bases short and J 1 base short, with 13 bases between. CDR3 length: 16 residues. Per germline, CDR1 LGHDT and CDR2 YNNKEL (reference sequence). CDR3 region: CASSQPSWEGTDTQYF. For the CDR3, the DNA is TGTGCCAGCAGCCAACCGTCGTGGGAGGGCACAGATACGCAGTATTTT.

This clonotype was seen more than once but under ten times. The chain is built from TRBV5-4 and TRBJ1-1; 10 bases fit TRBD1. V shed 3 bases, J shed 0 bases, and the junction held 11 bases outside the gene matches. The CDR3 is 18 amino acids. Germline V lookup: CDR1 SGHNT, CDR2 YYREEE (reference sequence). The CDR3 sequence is CASSSGTGASRVNTEAFF. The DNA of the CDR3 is TGTGCCAGCAGCTCCGGGACAGGGGCGTCAAGAGTGAACACTGAAGCTTTCTTT.

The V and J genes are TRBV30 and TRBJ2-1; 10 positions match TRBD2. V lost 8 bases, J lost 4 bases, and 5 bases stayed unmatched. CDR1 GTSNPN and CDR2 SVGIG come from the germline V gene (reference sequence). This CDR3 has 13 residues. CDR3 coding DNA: TGTGCCGGAACTAGCGGGGATTACAATGAGCAGTTCTTC. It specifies CAGTSGDYNEQFF.

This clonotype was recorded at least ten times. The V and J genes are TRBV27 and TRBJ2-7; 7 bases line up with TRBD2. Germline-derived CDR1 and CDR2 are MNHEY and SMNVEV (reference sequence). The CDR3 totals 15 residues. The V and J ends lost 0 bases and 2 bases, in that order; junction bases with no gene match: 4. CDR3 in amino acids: CASSLSLRGTYEQYF. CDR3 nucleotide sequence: TGTGCCAGCAGTTTATCGCTGCGGGGGACCTACGAGCAGTACTTC.

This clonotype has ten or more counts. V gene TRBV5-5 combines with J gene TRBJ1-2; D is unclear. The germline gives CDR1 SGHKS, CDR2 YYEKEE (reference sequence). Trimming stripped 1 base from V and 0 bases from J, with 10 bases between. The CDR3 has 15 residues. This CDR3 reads CASSLSGASNYGYTF. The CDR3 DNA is TGTGCCAGCAGCTTGTCAGGAGCTTCTAACTATGGCTACACCTTC.

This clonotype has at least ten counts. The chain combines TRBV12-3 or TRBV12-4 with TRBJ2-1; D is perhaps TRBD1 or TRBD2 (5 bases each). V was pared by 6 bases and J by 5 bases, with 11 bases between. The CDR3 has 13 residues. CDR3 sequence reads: CASSAGANNEQFF. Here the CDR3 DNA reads TGTGCCAGCAGCGCCGGGGCCAACAATGAGCAGTTCTTC.